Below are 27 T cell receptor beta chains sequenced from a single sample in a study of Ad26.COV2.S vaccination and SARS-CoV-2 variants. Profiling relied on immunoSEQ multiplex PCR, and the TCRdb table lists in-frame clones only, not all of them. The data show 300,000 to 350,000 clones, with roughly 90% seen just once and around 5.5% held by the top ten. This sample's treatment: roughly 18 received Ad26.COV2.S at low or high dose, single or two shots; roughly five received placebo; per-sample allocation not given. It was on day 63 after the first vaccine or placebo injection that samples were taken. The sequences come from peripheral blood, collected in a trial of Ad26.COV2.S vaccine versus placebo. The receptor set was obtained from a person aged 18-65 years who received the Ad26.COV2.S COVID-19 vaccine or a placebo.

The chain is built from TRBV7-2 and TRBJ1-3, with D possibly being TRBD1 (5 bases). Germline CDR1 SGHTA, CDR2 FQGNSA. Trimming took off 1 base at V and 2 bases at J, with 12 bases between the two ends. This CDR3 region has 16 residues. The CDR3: CASSLGPQGAGNTIYF. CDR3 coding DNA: TGTGCCAGCAGCTTAGGCCCTCAGGGAGCTGGAAACACCATATATTTT.

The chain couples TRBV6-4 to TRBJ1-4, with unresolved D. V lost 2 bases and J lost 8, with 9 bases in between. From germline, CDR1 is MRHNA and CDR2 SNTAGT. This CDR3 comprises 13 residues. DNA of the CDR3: TGTGCCAGCAGTGACCGGGTTGGGGAAAAACTGTTTTTT. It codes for CASSDRVGEKLFF.

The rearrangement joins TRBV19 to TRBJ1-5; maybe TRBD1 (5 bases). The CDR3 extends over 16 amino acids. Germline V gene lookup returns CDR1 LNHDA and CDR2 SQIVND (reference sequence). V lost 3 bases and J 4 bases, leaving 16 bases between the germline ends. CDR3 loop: CASSILFGRVNQPQHF. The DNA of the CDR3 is TGTGCCAGTAGTATTTTGTTTGGCAGGGTAAATCAGCCCCAGCATTTT.

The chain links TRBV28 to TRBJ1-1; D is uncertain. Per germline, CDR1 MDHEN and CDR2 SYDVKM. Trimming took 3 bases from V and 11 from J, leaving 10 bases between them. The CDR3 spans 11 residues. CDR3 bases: TGTGCCAGCAGTTTTCAAACGGTGGCTTTCTTT. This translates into CASSFQTVAFF.

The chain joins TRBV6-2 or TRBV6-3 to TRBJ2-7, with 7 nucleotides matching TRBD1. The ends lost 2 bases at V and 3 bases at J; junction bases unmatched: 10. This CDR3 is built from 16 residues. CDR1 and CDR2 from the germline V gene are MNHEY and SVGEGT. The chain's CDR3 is CASSYGMTGRFYEQYF. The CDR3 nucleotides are TGTGCCAGCAGTTACGGCATGACAGGGCGGTTCTACGAGCAGTACTTC.

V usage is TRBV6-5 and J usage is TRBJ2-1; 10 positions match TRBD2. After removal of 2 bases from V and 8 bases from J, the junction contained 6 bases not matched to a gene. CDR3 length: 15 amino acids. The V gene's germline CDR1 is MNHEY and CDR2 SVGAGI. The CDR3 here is CASSYGLAGDDEQFF. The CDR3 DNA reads TGTGCCAGCAGTTACGGCCTAGCGGGAGATGATGAGCAGTTCTTC.

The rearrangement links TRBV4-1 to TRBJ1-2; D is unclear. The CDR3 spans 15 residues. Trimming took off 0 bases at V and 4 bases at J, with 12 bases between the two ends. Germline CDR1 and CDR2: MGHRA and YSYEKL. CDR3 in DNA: TGCGCCAGCAGCCAAGAAGTGGACCAGTCCTATGGCTACACCTTC. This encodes CASSQEVDQSYGYTF.

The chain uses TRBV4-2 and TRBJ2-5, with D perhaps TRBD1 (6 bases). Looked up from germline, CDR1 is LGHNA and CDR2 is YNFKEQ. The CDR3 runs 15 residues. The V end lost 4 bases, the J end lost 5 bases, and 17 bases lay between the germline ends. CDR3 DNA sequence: TGTGCCAGCAGCCGTACCTCAGGGGAGTTGGAGACCCAGTACTTC. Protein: CASSRTSGELETQYF.

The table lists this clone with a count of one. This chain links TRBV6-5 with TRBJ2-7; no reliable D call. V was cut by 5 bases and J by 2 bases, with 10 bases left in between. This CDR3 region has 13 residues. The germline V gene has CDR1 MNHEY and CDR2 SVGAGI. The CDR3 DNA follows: TGTGCCAGCAGTCCACTCGATCCCTACGAGCAGTACTTC. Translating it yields CASSPLDPYEQYF.

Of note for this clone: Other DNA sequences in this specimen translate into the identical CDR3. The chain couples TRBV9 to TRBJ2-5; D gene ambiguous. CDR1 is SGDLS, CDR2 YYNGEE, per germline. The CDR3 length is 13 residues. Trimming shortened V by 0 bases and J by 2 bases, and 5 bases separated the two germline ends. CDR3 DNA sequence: TGTGCCAGCAGCGTAGACTTACAAGAGACCCAGTACTTC. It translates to CASSVDLQETQYF. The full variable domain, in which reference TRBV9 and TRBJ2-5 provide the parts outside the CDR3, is DSGVTQTPKHLITATGQRVTLRCSPRSGDLSVYWYQQSLDQGLQFLIQYYNGEERAKGNILERFSAQQFPDLHSELNLSSLELGDSALYFCASSVDLQETQYFGPGTRLLVL.

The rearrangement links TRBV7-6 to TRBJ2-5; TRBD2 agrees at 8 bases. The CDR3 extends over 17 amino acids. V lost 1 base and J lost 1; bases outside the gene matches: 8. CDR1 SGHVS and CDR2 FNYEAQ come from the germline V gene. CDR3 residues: CASSLEERGPLQETQYF. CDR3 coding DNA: TGTGCCAGCAGCTTAGAAGAGCGGGGGCCCCTCCAAGAGACCCAGTACTTC.

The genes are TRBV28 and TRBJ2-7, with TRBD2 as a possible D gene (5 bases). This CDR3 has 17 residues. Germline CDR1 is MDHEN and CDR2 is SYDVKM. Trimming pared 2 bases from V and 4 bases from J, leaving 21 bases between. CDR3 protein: CASSLVIGLKRVYEQYV. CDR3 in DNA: TGTGCCAGCAGTTTAGTTATAGGGCTTAAGAGGGTTTACGAGCAGTACGTC.

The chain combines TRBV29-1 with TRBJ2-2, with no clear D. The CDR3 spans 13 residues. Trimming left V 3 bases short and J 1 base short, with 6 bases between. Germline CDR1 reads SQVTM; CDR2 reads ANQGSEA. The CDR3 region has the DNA TGCAGCGTTGATGTCAGGAACACCGGGGAGCTGTTTTTT. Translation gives CSVDVRNTGELFF.

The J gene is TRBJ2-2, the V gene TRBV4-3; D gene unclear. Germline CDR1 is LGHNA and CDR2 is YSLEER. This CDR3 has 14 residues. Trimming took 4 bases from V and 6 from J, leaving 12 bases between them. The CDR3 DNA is TGCGCCAGCAGCCTCCTGGAAAGCGCCGGGGAGCTGTTTTTT. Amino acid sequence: CASSLLESAGELFF.

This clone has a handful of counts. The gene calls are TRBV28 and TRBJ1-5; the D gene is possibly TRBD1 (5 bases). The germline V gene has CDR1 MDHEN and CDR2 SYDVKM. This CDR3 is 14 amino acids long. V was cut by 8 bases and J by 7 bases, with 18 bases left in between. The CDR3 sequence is CASDLGGVNQPQHF. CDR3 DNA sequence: TGTGCCAGCGACCTTGGAGGGGTGAACCAGCCCCAGCATTTT. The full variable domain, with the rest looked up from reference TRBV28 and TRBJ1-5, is DVKVTQSSRYLVKRTGEKVFLECVQDMDHENMFWYRQDPGLGLRLIYFSYDVKMKEKGDIPEGYSVSREKKERFSLILESASTNQTSMYLCASDLGGVNQPQHFGDGTRLSIL.

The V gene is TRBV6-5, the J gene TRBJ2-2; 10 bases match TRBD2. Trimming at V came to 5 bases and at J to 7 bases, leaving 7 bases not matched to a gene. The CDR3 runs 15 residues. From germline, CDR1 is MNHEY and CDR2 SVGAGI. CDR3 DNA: TGTGCCAGCAGTCCCCTCGGGACTAGCGTCGGGGAGCTGTTTTTT. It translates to CASSPLGTSVGELFF.

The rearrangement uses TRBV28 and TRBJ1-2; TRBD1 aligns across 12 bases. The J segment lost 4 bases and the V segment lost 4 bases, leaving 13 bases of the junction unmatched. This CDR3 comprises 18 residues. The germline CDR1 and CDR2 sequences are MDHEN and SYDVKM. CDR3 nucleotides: TGTGCCAGCAGTTATCCACAGGGACAGGGGGCGCCCGGCTATGGCTACACCTTC. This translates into CASSYPQGQGAPGYGYTF.

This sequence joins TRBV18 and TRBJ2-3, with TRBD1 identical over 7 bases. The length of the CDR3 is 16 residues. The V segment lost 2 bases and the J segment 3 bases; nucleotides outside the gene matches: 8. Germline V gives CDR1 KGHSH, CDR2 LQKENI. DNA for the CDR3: TGTGCCAGCTCACCAAAGGGAAGGGGGCCAACAGATACGCAGTATTTT. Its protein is CASSPKGRGPTDTQYF.

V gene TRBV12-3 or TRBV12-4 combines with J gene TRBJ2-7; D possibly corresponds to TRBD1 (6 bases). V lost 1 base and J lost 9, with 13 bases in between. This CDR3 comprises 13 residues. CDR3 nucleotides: TGTGCCAGCAGTTTAGAGGGGGTAGTAGGGCAGTACTTC. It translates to CASSLEGVVGQYF.

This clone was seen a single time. The CDR3 protein is CASSLVPIGGQMNTEAFF. The CDR3 nucleotides read TGTGCCAGCAGCTTAGTACCTATAGGCGGACAGATGAACACTGAAGCTTTCTTT. J is TRBJ1-1 and V is TRBV7-2; D may be TRBD1 (6 bases). The CDR3 is 18 amino acids. Trimming removed 1 base from V and 0 bases from J, with 18 bases in between. Germline V gene sequence: CDR1 SGHTA, CDR2 FQGNSA.

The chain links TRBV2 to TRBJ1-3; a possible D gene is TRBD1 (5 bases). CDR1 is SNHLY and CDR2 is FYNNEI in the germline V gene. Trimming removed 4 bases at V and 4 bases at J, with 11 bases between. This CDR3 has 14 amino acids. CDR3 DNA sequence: TGTGCCAGCAGTGCCCAGGGCGCCGGAAACACCATATATTTT. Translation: CASSAQGAGNTIYF.

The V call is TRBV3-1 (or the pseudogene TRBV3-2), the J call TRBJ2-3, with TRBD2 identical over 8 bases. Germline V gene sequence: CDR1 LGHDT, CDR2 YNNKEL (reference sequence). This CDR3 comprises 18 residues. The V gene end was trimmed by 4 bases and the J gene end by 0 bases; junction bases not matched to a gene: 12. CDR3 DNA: TGTGCCAGCAGCCTTCATGCCGGACTAGCCCCTAGCACAGATACGCAGTATTTT. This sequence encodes CASSLHAGLAPSTDTQYF.

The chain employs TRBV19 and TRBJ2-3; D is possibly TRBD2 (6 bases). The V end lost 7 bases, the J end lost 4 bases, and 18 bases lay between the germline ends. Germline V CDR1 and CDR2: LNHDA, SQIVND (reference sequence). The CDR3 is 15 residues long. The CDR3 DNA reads TGTGCCAGTACAGACAGTTCGGGAGTCCCAGATACGCAGTATTTT. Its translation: CASTDSSGVPDTQYF.

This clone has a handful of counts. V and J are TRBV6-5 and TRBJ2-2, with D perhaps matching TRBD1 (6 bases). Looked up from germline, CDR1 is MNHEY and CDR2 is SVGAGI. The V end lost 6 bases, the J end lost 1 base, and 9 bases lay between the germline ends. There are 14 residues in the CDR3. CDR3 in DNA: TGTGCCAGCAGGGGACACGTGAACACCGGGGAGCTGTTTTTT. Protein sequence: CASRGHVNTGELFF.

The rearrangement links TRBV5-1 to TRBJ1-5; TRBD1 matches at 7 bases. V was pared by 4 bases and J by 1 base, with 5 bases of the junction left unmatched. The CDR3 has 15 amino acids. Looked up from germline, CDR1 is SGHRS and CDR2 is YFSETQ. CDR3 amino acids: CASSQGGLSNQPQHF. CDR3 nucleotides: TGCGCCAGCAGCCAGGGGGGTCTCAGCAATCAGCCCCAGCATTTT.

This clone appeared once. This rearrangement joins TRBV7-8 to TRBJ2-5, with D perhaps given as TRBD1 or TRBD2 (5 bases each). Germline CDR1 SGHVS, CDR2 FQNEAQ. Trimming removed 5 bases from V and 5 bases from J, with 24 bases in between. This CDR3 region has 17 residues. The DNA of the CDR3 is TGTGCCAGCAGCATCTCCATGGAGCGATGGGACCGGGAGACCCAGTACTTC. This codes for CASSISMERWDRETQYF.

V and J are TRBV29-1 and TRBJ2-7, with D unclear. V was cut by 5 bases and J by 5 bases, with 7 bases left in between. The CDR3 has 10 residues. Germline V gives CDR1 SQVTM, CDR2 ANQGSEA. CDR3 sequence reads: CSVTGDEQYF. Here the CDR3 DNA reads TGCAGCGTTACTGGCGACGAGCAGTACTTC.